A selection of T cell receptor beta chains follows, all from one sample in a study of beta chain features in type 1 diabetes. Clones were sequenced by immunoSEQ multiplex PCR, and TCRdb holds only the in-frame ones, with some missing. The table lists hundreds of thousands of clones, around an eighth of them singletons. Sequencing was performed on naive CD4+ T cells from blood. The source of these receptors is a young man with type 1 diabetes. CDR3s include the opening cysteine and the closing phenylalanine or tryptophan. Each record gives: V gene, CDR3 length, CDR3 protein.

TRBV14 15 CASSRAGTSLYEQYF
TRBV30 14 CARGRAGGPNEQFF
TRBV9 14 CASSVDLPSGELFF
TRBV9 16 CASSADGGTGGQPQHF
TRBV28 12 CASTTGSNGYTF
TRBV30 17 CAWTLDRLSSYNSPLHF
TRBV30 15 CAWSGVGDYQETQYF
TRBV18 11 CASSPSDEQFF
TRBV28 15 CASATPATGFGEQYF
TRBV10-3 17 CAISQRTHSGTYNEQFF
TRBV5-4 16 CASSLDGGMPQETQYF
TRBV9 16 CASSVGLPTSYNEQFF
TRBV30 11 CAWVTNEKLFF
TRBV7-8 16 CASSVTWGQDTGELFF
TRBV19 15 CATTRTTGTPYEQYF
TRBV20-1 10 CSARAGEQYF
TRBV28 14 CASSQGQLHQPQHF
TRBV25-1 16 CASSDPRTGGTGELFF
TRBV7-2 14 CASSSELAKNIQYF
TRBV7-2 14 CASSLTNLNYGYTF
TRBV30 13 CAWSVAENQPQHF
TRBV4-1 16 CASSQDSLRRVDGYTF
TRBV5-1 16 CASRPQGASHTGELFF
TRBV28 15 CASSPPRQGPDTQYF
TRBV9 12 CASSQEGDTQYF
TRBV29-1 13 CSVGTGGNYGYTF
TRBV9 14 CASSVGQGGYEQYF
TRBV18 14 CASFTGTGPYEQYF
TRBV5-1 15 CASSSGQGLTGELFF
TRBV7-3 17 CASSPQLLAGGPGEQFF
TRBV30 14 CAWSVAGGPRTQYF
TRBV5-4 16 CASSLPGASGVGTQYF
TRBV29-1 15 CSVEANGKGNTEAFF
TRBV7-9 12 CASSSSQETQYF
TRBV6-5 15 CATWEGQHPLDTQYF
TRBV9 13 CASSTQDRGGYTF
TRBV7-2 13 CASSAQVNYEQYF
TRBV14 13 CASSQDRNYGYTF
TRBV5-1 15 CASGGKSSTSYEQYF
TRBV6-1 13 CASNTGIINIQYF
TRBV5-1 14 CASSLDGGSYEQYF